Listed below are T cell receptor beta chains from one sample, sequenced in a study of blood T cell repertoires in COVID-19. Assay: immunoSEQ multiplex PCR; the TCRdb copy retains only in-frame clones and omits some. The table shows more than 140,000 clones, with 65% to 90% occurring only once. Source material: peripheral blood. The receptor set was obtained from a woman in her forties or fifties in a cohort sampled during active or convalescent COVID-19. The conserved cysteine and the conserved F or W are not part of the CDR3 here. Clone size is stated in some rows and not others, as once, few, many or a class when expanded.

v_call,clone_size,j_call,cdr3_aa
TRBV19,-,TRBJ1-3,ASIPGRPSGNTIY
TRBV5-1,-,TRBJ1-3,ASSLYEVKNSGNTIY
TRBV7-9,many,TRBJ1-6,ASQGHTTGNSPLH
TRBV10-3,-,TRBJ2-2,AISGGQGAGELF
TRBV3-1/TRBV3-2,-,TRBJ1-6,ASSPPRGNSPLH
TRBV5-5,-,TRBJ1-5,ASSLGRGQPQH
TRBV7-8,-,TRBJ1-2,ASSKNSGEFYGYT
TRBV3-1/TRBV3-2,-,TRBJ1-5,ASSQGEGHNQPQH
TRBV30,-,TRBJ1-2,AWSVRRIGGYT
TRBV3-1/TRBV3-2,-,TRBJ1-2,ASNNNYGYT
TRBV5-1,-,TRBJ1-5,ASSLIPGTGYQPQH
TRBV5-6,-,TRBJ1-5,ASSFRGPSNQPQH
TRBV7-2,-,TRBJ1-2,ASSPDSYGYT
TRBV27,-,TRBJ1-1,ASSNKGLHAEAF
TRBV3-1/TRBV3-2,-,TRBJ2-7,ASSQSSGAYEQY
TRBV25-1,-,TRBJ1-4,ASSEYRDNEKLF
TRBV24-1,once,TRBJ2-7,ATSQAGGEQY
TRBV5-1,-,TRBJ1-3,ASSLGGVSGNTIY
TRBV5-6,once,TRBJ1-3,ASSPDSSGNTIY
TRBV5-1,-,TRBJ1-6,ASSLEGSGTGNSPLH
TRBV24-1,-,TRBJ2-3,ATSELTGGGTDTQY
TRBV7-9,once,TRBJ1-2,ASSLDGSGGDGYT
TRBV5-1,-,TRBJ2-7,ASSLAAGTPYEQY
TRBV5-5,-,TRBJ2-1,ASSLEGVLPNNEQF
TRBV18,-,TRBJ2-1,ASSFSGTGLIEQF
TRBV24-1,-,TRBJ2-5,ATSDPGNQETQY
TRBV5-1,-,TRBJ2-2,ASSPEGVNTGELF
TRBV4-3,-,TRBJ1-1,ASSQDPNQGKHTEAF
TRBV7-9,-,TRBJ1-4,ASSLGQGGEKLF
TRBV2,-,TRBJ1-5,ASSGRVSQPQH
TRBV18,-,TRBJ2-4,ASSPRQGVKNIQY
TRBV7-9,-,TRBJ2-7,ASSRVLSSYEQY
TRBV7-2,-,TRBJ1-5,ASSLGGQGRQPQH
TRBV3-1/TRBV3-2,-,TRBJ1-2,ASSPRDRAYGYT
TRBV6-5,-,TRBJ1-1,ASSYSDRPNTEAF
TRBV6-5,once,TRBJ2-5,ASSLAGGRETQY
TRBV19,-,TRBJ2-7,ASSILWTGQYYEQY
TRBV10-3,-,TRBJ2-7,AISEGGTGGMYEQY
TRBV5-5,-,TRBJ2-2,ASSLAETGELF
TRBV19,once,TRBJ1-5,ASRTPGTGVKPQH
TRBV18,once,TRBJ2-7,ASSYRGGNYEQY
TRBV5-1,-,TRBJ2-3,ASSLVAGDSDTQY
TRBV24-1,-,TRBJ2-2,ASPLLAAGELF
TRBV4-3,-,TRBJ1-4,ASSQELREGGKLF
TRBV24-1,-,TRBJ2-5,ATSDGGQGMRETQY
TRBV30,-,TRBJ2-7,AWSAPHRVGTYEQY
TRBV3-1/TRBV3-2,-,TRBJ2-1,ASSPGTSGAYEQF
TRBV4-1,-,TRBJ1-6,ASSHPGTYNNSPLH
TRBV5-4,-,TRBJ1-2,ASSSEGVGPYGYT
TRBV5-6,-,TRBJ1-5,ASSLSPGDQPQH
TRBV5-1,once,TRBJ2-7,ASSLGGTVTYEQY
TRBV4-3,-,TRBJ1-2,ASSRITGGNLHGYT
TRBV18,-,TRBJ1-1,ASSPIQNTEAF
TRBV19,-,TRBJ1-2,ASSDRYGYT
TRBV19,-,TRBJ2-7,ASSIQVGTYEQY
TRBV3-1/TRBV3-2,once,TRBJ1-5,ASSAGTAISNQPQH
TRBV6-1,once,TRBJ1-4,ASSERTVATNEKLF